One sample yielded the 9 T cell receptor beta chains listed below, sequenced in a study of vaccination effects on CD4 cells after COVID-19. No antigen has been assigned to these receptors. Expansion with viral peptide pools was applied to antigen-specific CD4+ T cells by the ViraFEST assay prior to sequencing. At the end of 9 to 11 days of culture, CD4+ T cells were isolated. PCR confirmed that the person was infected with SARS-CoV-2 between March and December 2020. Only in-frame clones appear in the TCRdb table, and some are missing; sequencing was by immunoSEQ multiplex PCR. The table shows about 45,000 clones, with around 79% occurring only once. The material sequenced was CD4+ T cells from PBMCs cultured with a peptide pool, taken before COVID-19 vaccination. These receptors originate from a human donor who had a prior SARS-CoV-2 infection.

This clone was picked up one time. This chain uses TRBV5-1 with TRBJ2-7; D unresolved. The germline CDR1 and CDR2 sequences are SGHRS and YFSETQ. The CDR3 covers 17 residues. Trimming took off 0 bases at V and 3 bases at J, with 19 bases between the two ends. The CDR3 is CASSLGGVYQRGYEQYF. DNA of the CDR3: TGCGCCAGCAGCTTGGGTGGGGTTTACCAAAGAGGCTACGAGCAGTACTTC.

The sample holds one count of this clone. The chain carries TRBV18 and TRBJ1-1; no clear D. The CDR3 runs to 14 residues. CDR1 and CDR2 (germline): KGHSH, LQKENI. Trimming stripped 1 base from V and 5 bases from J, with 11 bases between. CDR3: CASSPQSWETEAFF. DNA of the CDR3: TGTGCCAGCTCACCACAGTCTTGGGAGACTGAAGCTTTCTTT. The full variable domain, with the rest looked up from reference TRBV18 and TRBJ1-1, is NAGVMQNPRHLVRRRGQEARLRCSPMKGHSHVYWYRQLPEEGLKFMVYLQKENIIDESGMPKERFSAEFPKEGPSILRIQQVVRGDSAAYFCASSPQSWETEAFFGQGTRLTVV.

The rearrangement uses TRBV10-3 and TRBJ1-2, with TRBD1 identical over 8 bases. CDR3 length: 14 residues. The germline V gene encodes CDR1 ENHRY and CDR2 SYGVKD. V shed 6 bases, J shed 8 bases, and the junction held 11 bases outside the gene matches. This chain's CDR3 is CAIRDGQGAGGYTF. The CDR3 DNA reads TGTGCCATCAGGGACGGACAGGGCGCCGGAGGCTACACCTTC.

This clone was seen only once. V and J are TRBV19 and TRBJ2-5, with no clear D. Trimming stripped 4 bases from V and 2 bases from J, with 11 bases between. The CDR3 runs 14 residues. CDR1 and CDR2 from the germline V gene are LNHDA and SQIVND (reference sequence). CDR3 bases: TGTGCCAGTAGTAGCCTCCGGCCACAAGAGACCCAGTACTTC. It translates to CASSSLRPQETQYF.

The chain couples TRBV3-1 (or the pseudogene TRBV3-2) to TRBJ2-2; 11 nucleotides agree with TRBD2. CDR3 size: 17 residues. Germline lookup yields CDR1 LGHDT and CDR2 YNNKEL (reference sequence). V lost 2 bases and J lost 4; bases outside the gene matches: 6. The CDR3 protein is CASSQSPGTSGTGELFF. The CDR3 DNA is TGTGCCAGCAGCCAATCCCCCGGGACTAGCGGCACCGGGGAGCTGTTTTTT.

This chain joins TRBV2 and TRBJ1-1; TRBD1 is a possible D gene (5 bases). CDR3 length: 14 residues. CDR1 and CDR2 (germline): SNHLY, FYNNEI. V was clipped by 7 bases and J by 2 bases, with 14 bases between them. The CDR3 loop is CASKGTYGNTEAFF. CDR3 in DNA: TGTGCCAGCAAAGGGACGTATGGAAACACTGAAGCTTTCTTT.

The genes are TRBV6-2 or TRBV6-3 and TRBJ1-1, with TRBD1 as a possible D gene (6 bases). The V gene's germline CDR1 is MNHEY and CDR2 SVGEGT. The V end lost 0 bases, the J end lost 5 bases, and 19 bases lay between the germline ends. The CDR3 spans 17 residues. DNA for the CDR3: TGTGCCAGCAGTTACTCGGGGGGGCATGAGGTCTGGACTGAAGCTTTCTTT. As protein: CASSYSGGHEVWTEAFF.

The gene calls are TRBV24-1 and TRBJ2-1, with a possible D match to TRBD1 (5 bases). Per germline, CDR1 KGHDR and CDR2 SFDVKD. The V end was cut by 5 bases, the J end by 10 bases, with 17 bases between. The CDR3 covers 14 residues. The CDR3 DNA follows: TGTGCCACCAGTGCGCGGCAGGGCCAAACCGAGCAGTTCTTC. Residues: CATSARQGQTEQFF.

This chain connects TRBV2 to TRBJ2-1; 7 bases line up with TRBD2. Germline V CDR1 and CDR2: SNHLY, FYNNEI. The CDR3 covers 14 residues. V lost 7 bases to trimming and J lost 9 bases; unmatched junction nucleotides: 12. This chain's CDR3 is CASKPQLANFEQFF. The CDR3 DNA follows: TGTGCCAGCAAGCCCCAACTAGCGAACTTTGAGCAGTTCTTC. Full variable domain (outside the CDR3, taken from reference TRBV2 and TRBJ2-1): EPEVTQTPSHQVTQMGQEVILRCVPISNHLYFYWYRQILGQKVEFLVSFYNNEISEKSEIFDDQFSVERPDGSNFTLKIRSTKLEDSAMYFCASKPQLANFEQFFGPGTRLTVL.